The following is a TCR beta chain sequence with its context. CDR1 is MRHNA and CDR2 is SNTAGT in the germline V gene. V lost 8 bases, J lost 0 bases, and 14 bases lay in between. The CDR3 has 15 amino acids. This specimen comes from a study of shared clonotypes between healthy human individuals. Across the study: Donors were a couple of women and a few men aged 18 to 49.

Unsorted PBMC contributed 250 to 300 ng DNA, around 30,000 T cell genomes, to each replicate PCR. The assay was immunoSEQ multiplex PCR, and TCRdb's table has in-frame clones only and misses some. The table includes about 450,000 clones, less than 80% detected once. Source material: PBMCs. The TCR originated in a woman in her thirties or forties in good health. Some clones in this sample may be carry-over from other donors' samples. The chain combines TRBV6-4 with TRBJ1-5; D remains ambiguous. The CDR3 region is CASGVQGHSNQPQHF. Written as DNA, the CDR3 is TGTGCCAGCGGGGTTCAAGGCCATAGCAATCAGCCCCAGCATTTT.